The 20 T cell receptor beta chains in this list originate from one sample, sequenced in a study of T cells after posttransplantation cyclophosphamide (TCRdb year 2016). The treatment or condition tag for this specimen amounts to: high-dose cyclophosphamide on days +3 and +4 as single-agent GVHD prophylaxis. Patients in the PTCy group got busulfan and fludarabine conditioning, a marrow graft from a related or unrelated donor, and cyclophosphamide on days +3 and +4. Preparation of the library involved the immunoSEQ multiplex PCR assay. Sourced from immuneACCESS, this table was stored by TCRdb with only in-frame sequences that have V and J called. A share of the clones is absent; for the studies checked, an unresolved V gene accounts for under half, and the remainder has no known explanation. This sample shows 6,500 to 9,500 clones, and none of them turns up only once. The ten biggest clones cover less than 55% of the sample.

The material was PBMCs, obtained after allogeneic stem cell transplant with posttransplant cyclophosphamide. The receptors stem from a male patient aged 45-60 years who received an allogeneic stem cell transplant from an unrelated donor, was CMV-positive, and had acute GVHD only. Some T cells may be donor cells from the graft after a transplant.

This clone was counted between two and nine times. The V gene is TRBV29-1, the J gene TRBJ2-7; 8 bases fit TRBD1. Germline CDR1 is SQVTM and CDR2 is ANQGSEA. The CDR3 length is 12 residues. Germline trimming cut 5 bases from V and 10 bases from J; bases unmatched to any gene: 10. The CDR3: CSVYLGTGPQYF. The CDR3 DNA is TGCAGCGTTTACCTGGGGACAGGACCCCAGTACTTC.

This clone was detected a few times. The CDR3 region has the DNA TGTGCCAGCAGTTACTCGAACCGGGGGGGACGCAATGAGCAGTTCTTC. Translation: CASSYSNRGGRNEQFF. The chain joins TRBV6-5 to TRBJ2-1, with 8 nucleotides matching TRBD2. CDR3 length: 16 residues. Germline V CDR1 and CDR2: MNHEY, SVGAGI. V lost 0 bases, J lost 6 bases, and 7 bases stayed unmatched.

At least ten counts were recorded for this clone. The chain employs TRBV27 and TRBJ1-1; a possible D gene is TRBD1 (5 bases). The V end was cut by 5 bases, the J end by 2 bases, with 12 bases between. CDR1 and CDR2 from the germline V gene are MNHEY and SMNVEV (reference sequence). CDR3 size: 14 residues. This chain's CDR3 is CASSKTELNTEAFF. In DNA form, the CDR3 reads TGTGCCAGCAGTAAGACAGAGCTAAACACTGAAGCTTTCTTT.

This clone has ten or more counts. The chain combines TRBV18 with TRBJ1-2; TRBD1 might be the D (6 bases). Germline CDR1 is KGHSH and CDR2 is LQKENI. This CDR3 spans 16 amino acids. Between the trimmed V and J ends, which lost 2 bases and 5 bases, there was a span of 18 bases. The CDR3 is CASSPTTGGAEYGYTF. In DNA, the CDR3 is TGTGCCAGCTCACCAACTACTGGGGGGGCGGAGTATGGCTACACCTTC.

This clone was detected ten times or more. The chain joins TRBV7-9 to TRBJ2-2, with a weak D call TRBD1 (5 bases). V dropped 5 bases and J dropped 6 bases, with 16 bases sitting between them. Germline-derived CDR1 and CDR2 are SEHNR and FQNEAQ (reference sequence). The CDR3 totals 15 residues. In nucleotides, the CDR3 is TGTGCCAGCAGCCCCTGGACCGTAGGGGCCGGGGAGCTGTTTTTT. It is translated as CASSPWTVGAGELFF.

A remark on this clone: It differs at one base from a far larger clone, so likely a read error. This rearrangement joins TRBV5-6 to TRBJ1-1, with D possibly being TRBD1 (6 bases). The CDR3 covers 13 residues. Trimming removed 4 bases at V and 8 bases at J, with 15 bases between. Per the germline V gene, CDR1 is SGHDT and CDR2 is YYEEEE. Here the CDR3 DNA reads TGTGCCAGCAGCCCAAGTGCCGGGACAGAAGCTTTCTTT. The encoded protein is CASSPSAGTEAFF.

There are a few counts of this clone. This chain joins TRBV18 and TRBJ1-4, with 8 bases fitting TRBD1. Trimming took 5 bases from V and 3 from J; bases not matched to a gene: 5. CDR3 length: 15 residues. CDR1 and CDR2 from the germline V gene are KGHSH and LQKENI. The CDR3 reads CASSAQGAANEKLFF. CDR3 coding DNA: TGTGCCAGCTCAGCCCAGGGGGCCGCTAATGAAAAACTGTTTTTT.

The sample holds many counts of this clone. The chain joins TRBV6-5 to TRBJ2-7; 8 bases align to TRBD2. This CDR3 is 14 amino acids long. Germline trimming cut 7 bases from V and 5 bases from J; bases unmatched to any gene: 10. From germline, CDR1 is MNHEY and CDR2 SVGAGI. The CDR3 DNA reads TGTGCCAGCACGAGCGGGAGCTATGCCCACGAGCAGTACTTC. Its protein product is CASTSGSYAHEQYF.

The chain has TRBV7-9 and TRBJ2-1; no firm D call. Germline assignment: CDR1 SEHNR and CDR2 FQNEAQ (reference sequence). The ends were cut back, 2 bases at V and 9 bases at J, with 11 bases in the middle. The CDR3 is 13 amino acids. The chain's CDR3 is CASSLLSRSEQFF. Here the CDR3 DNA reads TGTGCCAGCAGCTTACTGTCCCGGAGTGAGCAGTTCTTC. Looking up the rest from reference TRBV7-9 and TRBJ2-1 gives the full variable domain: DTGVSQNPRHKITKRGQNVTFRCDPISEHNRLYWYRQTLGQGPEFLTYFQNEAQLEKSRLLSDRFSAERPKGSFSTLEIQRTEQGDSAMYLCASSLLSRSEQFFGPGTRLTVL.

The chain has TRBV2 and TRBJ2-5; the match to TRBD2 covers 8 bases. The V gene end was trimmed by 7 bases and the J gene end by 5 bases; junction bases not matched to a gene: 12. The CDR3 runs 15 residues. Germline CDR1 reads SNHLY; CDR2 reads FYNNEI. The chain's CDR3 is CASIHGGGILETQYF. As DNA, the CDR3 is TGTGCCAGCATTCATGGCGGGGGGATCCTGGAGACCCAGTACTTC.

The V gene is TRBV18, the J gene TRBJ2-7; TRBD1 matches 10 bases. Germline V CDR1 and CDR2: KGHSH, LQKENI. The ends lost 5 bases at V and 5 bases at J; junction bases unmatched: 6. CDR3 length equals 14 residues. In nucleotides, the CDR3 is TGTGCCAGCTCATCGGGACAGGGGAGAAACGAGCAGTACTTC. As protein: CASSSGQGRNEQYF.

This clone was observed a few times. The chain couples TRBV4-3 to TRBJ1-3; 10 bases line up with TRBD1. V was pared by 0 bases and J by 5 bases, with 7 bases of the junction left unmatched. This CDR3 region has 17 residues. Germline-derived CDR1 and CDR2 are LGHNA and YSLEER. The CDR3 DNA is TGCGCCAGCAGCCAAGAATATCGGACAGGGGGTAGAAACACCATATATTTT. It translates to CASSQEYRTGGRNTIYF.

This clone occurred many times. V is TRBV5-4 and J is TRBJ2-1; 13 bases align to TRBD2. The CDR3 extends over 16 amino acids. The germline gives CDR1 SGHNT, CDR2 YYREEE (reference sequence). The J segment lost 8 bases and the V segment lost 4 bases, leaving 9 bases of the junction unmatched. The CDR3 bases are TGTGCCAGCAGCCCACTAGCGGGAGGGCCCTTAGATGAGCAGTTCTTC. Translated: CASSPLAGGPLDEQFF.

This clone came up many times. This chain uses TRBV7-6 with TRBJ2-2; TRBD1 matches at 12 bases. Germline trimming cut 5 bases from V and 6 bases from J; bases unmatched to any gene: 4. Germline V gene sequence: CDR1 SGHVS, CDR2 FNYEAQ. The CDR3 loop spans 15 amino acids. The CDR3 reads CASSLGTGGAGELFF. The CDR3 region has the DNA TGTGCCAGCAGCCTCGGGACAGGGGGCGCCGGGGAGCTGTTTTTT. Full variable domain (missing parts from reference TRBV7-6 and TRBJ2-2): GAGVSQSPRYKVTKRGQDVALRCDPISGHVSLYWYRQALGQGPEFLTYFNYEAQQDKSGLPNDRFSAERPEGSISTLTIQRTEQRDSAMYRCASSLGTGGAGELFFGEGSRLTVL.

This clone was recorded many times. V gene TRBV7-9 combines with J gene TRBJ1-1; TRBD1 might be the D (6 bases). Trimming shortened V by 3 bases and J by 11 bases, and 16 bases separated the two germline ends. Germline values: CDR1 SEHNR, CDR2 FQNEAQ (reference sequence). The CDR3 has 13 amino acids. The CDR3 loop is CASSFRTDWPAFF. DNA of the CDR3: TGTGCCAGCAGCTTCCGGACAGATTGGCCGGCTTTCTTT.

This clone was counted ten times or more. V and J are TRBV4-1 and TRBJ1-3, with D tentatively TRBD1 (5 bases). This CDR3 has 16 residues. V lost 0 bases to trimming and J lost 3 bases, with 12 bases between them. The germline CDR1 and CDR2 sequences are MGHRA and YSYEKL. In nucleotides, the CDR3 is TGCGCCAGCAGCCAAGACAGTGGGGCAGGTGGAAACACCATATATTTT. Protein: CASSQDSGAGGNTIYF.

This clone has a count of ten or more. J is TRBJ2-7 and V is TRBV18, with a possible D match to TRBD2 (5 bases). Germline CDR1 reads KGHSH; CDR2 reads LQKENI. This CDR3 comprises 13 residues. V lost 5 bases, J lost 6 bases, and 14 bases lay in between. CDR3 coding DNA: TGTGCCAGCTCAACCGGACTGATTACCGAGCAGTACTTC. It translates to CASSTGLITEQYF.

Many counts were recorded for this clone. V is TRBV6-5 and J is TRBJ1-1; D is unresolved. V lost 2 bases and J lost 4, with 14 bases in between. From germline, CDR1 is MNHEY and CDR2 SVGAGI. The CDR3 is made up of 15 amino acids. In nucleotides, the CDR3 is TGTGCCAGCAGTTACACAGTTAACGGGGTCACTGAAGCTTTCTTT. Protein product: CASSYTVNGVTEAFF.

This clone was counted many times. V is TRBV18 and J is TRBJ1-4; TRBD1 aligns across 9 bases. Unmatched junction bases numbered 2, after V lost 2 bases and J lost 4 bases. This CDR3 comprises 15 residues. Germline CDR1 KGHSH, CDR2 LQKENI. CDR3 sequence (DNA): TGTGCCAGCTCACCATCGGACAGGGGTAATGAAAAACTGTTTTTT. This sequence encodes CASSPSDRGNEKLFF.

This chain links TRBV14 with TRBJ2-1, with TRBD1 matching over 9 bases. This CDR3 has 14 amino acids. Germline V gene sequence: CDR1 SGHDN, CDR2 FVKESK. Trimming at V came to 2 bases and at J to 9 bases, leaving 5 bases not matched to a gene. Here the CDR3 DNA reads TGTGCCAGCAGCCAAACCGGGACAGGGATTGAGCAGTTCTTC. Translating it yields CASSQTGTGIEQFF.